This is a list of T cell receptor beta chains from one sample in a study of graft-versus-host responses after intestinal transplantation. TCRdb keeps only in-frame clones here, not all; method: immunoSEQ multiplex PCR. The sample lists some 86,000 clones, around nine tenths occurring once. No cognate antigen is known for these TCRs. The input for sequencing was unstimulated CD8+ T cells sorted from spleen or lymph node cells, taken before intestinal transplant. The source is a human donor who received an intestinal transplant. Both conserved end residues are part of each CDR3. A D gene is named only where the DNA matches it firmly. Rows give clone size only sometimes, using once, few, many, or a class for an expanded clone.

v_call	d_call	j_call	clone_size	cdr3_nt	cdr3_aa
TRBV7-2	TRBD1	TRBJ2-5	NA	TGTGCCAGCAGCCCGCCGACCCTGGACAGGAGCGATGTGGAGACCCAGTACTTC	CASSPPTLDRSDVETQYF
TRBV18	NA	TRBJ2-1	NA	TGTGCCAGCTCGCACTATTGGCAGATCTACAATGAGCAGTTCTTC	CASSHYWQIYNEQFF
TRBV5-4	NA	TRBJ2-1	NA	TGTGCCAGCAGCCCTGGGACGCACTCTGAGAATGAGCAGTTCTTC	CASSPGTHSENEQFF
TRBV7-3	NA	TRBJ2-3	NA	TGTGCCAGCAGCTTAGAGGGCAGCACAGATACGCAGTATTTT	CASSLEGSTDTQYF
TRBV7-6	TRBD2	TRBJ2-7	NA	TGTGCCAGCAGTCTCCGGGACTATAGATACGAGCAGTACTTC	CASSLRDYRYEQYF
TRBV5-4	NA	TRBJ1-3	few	TGTGCCAGCAGCACACCTGGAAACACCATATATTTT	CASSTPGNTIYF
TRBV7-9	NA	TRBJ1-5	NA	TGTGCCAGCAGCCGAGATTATAGCAATCAGCCCCAGCATTTT	CASSRDYSNQPQHF
TRBV9	NA	TRBJ2-1	NA	TGTGCCAGCAGCGGCGCGCAGAGTGAGCAGTTCTTC	CASSGAQSEQFF
TRBV19	NA	TRBJ1-1	NA	TGTGCCAGTGGACGGAGCACTGAAGCTTTCTTT	CASGRSTEAFF
TRBV6-6	TRBD1	TRBJ2-1	once	TGTGCCGGTAGACAGGGGGTTCTTAGTGAGCAGTTCTTC	CAGRQGVLSEQFF
TRBV4-1	NA	TRBJ2-3	NA	TGCGCCAGCAGCCAAGCGTTGGACCGGGACAGCACAGATACGCAGTATTTT	CASSQALDRDSTDTQYF
TRBV5-4	NA	TRBJ1-1	NA	TGTGCCAGCAGCTTGGAAGGGGGGACTGAAGCTTTCTTT	CASSLEGGTEAFF
TRBV6-5	TRBD1	TRBJ2-1	NA	TGTGCCAGCAGTTCGGGACAGAGGTACAATGAGCAGTTCTTC	CASSSGQRYNEQFF
TRBV5-6	NA	TRBJ2-3	few	TGTGCCAGCAGCTTATCAGGGGCCGCGGATACGCAGTATTTT	CASSLSGAADTQYF
TRBV13	NA	TRBJ2-7	NA	TGTGCCAGCAGCTTAGAAGATCAGGCCGAGCAGTACTTC	CASSLEDQAEQYF
TRBV18	NA	TRBJ1-2	NA	TGTGCCAGCTCACCAGAAGGGGAGTATGGCTACACCTTC	CASSPEGEYGYTF
TRBV9	NA	TRBJ2-3	NA	TGTGCCAGCAGCGCGTGGGGAGAGGCAGGTACGCAGTATTTT	CASSAWGEAGTQYF
TRBV10-2	NA	TRBJ2-1	NA	TGCGCCAGCAGTGAGTCGTCTCGGTTCTTC	CASSESSRFF
TRBV10-2	NA	TRBJ1-1	NA	TGCGCCAGCAGTGAGACAAAAGGGGGGAACACTGAAGCTTTCTTT	CASSETKGGNTEAFF
TRBV7-2	NA	TRBJ2-5	NA	TGTGCCAGCAGCCTACCCCAAGAGACCCAGTACTTC	CASSLPQETQYF
TRBV15	NA	TRBJ2-7	NA	TGTGCCACCAGCAGAGATTGGGGGGAGAACTACGAGCAGTACTTC	CATSRDWGENYEQYF
TRBV6-1	NA	TRBJ2-4	NA	TGTGCCAGCAGTGGGGGGCGAGCCAAAAACATTCAGTACTTC	CASSGGRAKNIQYF
TRBV7-9	TRBD2	TRBJ2-3	NA	TGTGCCAGCGGCGGGGGGGCGGAAGCACCCACAGATACGCAGTATTTT	CASGGGAEAPTDTQYF
TRBV5-6	NA	TRBJ2-7	NA	TGTGCCAGCAGCTCCAGGGGGGGTTACGAGCAGTACTTC	CASSSRGGYEQYF
TRBV27	NA	TRBJ2-2	NA	TGTGCCAGCATGTCGACGGCGAACACCGGGGAGCTGTTTTTT	CASMSTANTGELFF
TRBV13	NA	TRBJ1-2	once	TGTGCCAGCGGGCACCGGGACATCCCTAACTATGGCTACACCTTC	CASGHRDIPNYGYTF